The 26 T cell receptor beta chains presented below share a single source sample, sequenced in a study of shared clonotypes between healthy human individuals. Sequencing used immunoSEQ multiplex PCR; TCRdb keeps in-frame clones, though not all of them. The table shows 2 million or so clones, with 85% to 95% occurring only once. Specimen: naive CD4+ T cells sorted from blood. Subset here: CD45RA+ positively selected. These TCRs come from a man aged 18 to 30 in good health.

The J gene is TRBJ2-7, the V gene TRBV19; D call uncertain. Germline V gene sequence: CDR1 LNHDA, CDR2 SQIVND (reference sequence). V was pared by 10 bases and J by 3 bases, with 4 bases between. This CDR3 has 9 amino acids. The CDR3 nucleotides read TGTGCCACGAACTACGAGCAGTACTTC. This gives the protein CATNYEQYF.

The chain links TRBV30 to TRBJ2-7; no reliable D call. Trimming pared 2 bases from V and 0 bases from J, leaving 8 bases between. The germline V gene has CDR1 GTSNPN and CDR2 SVGIG (reference sequence). CDR3 length: 13 residues. The CDR3 loop is CAWSIGGSYEQYF. The CDR3 region has the DNA TGTGCCTGGAGTATAGGCGGCTCCTACGAGCAGTACTTC.

J is TRBJ2-2 and V is TRBV6-6, with 7 bases aligning to TRBD1. There are 13 residues in the CDR3. The germline gives CDR1 MNHNY, CDR2 SVGAGI (reference sequence). V was clipped by 11 bases and J by 0 bases; unmatched bases: 3. Here the CDR3 reads CAGGQSNTGELFF. The CDR3, as DNA: TGTGCCGGGGGACAGTCGAACACCGGGGAGCTGTTTTTT.

The rearrangement links TRBV5-1 to TRBJ1-6, with D perhaps TRBD1 (5 bases). The V end lost 3 bases, the J end lost 7 bases, and 17 bases lay between the germline ends. CDR1 SGHRS and CDR2 YFSETQ come from the germline V gene. This CDR3 has 16 amino acids. The CDR3 nucleotides are TGCGCCAGCAGCTCCTCTCGGTTGGGGGGAAATTCACCCCTCCACTTT. Translated: CASSSSRLGGNSPLHF.

This rearrangement joins TRBV29-1 to TRBJ2-1; 12 nucleotides align to TRBD2. The germline V gene encodes CDR1 SQVTM and CDR2 ANQGSEA. This CDR3 has 14 amino acids. V lost 6 bases, J lost 9 bases, and 9 bases stayed unmatched. For the CDR3, the DNA is TGCAGCGTCCTAGCGGGGGGGCTTAGGGTTGAGCAGTTCTTC. Its protein product is CSVLAGGLRVEQFF.

The rearrangement links TRBV4-1 to TRBJ2-5, with D perhaps matching TRBD2 (6 bases). Germline CDR1 MGHRA, CDR2 YSYEKL. V lost 3 bases to trimming and J lost 0 bases, with 14 bases between them. This CDR3 spans 16 amino acids. Here the CDR3 reads CASSQAGWRNQETQYF. The DNA for the CDR3 is TGCGCCAGCAGCCAGGCGGGGTGGAGGAACCAAGAGACCCAGTACTTC.

Points on this clone: Other DNA sequences in this specimen translate into the identical CDR3. The V call is TRBV18, the J call TRBJ2-5; D is undetermined. Trimming pared 2 bases from V and 2 bases from J, leaving 6 bases between. The length of the CDR3 is 13 residues. CDR1 is KGHSH and CDR2 is LQKENI in the germline V gene. The CDR3 spells CASSPGSQETQYF. CDR3 nucleotide sequence: TGTGCCAGCTCACCAGGGTCGCAAGAGACCCAGTACTTC.

The rearrangement links TRBV20-1 to TRBJ1-2; 7 nucleotides line up with TRBD1. Germline V gives CDR1 DFQATT, CDR2 SNEGSKA (reference sequence). The CDR3 is 11 amino acids. The CDR3: CSADRTLGYTF. For the CDR3, the DNA is TGCAGCGCGGACAGGACCCTTGGCTACACCTTC.

The V and J genes are TRBV4-3 and TRBJ2-1; 9 positions agree with TRBD2. The germline CDR1 and CDR2 sequences are LGHNA and YSLEER. This CDR3 region has 18 residues. The V and J ends lost 1 base and 4 bases, in that order; junction bases with no gene match: 11. The CDR3 sequence: CASSQVSQAGGLYNEQFF. The DNA for the CDR3 is TGCGCCAGCAGCCAAGTCTCTCAAGCGGGAGGCCTATACAATGAGCAGTTCTTC.

Turning to this clone: Within the sample, other DNA sequences also encode this same CDR3. CDR3 sequence reads: CASSLQGAANEKLFF. CDR3 DNA: TGTGCCAGCAGTCTCCAGGGTGCCGCGAATGAAAAACTGTTTTTT. The chain links TRBV2 to TRBJ1-4; TRBD1 might be the D (5 bases). Trimming pared 5 bases from V and 5 bases from J, leaving 15 bases between. The V gene's germline CDR1 is SNHLY and CDR2 FYNNEI. This CDR3 has 15 amino acids.

The CDR3 coding sequence is TGCGCCAGCAGCTTGGTGGCAGGGGAGCATGGCTACACCTTC. Translation: CASSLVAGEHGYTF. This sequence joins TRBV5-1 and TRBJ1-2, with D tentatively TRBD1 (6 bases). Germline CDR1 reads SGHRS; CDR2 reads YFSETQ. The CDR3 totals 14 residues. The V and J ends lost 0 bases and 6 bases respectively, with 12 bases between them.

The chain carries TRBV4-1 and TRBJ2-5, with no clear D. V was pared by 4 bases and J by 5 bases, with 14 bases between. Germline-derived CDR1 and CDR2 are MGHRA and YSYEKL. The CDR3 has 14 amino acids. This CDR3 is CASSPLPTEETQYF. The CDR3 nucleotides are TGCGCCAGCAGCCCCCTCCCCACGGAGGAGACCCAGTACTTC.

This rearrangement joins TRBV7-3 to TRBJ1-2, with D uncertain. The ends were cut back, 2 bases at V and 5 bases at J, with 9 bases in the middle. The germline CDR1 and CDR2 sequences are SGHTA and FQGTGA. The CDR3 loop spans 13 amino acids. In DNA, the CDR3 is TGTGCCAGCAGCTTAGAGGTCTTATATGGCTACACCTTC. Translation: CASSLEVLYGYTF.

V usage is TRBV27 and J usage is TRBJ2-3; D could derive from TRBD1 or TRBD2 (5 bases each). Germline assignment: CDR1 MNHEY and CDR2 SMNVEV (reference sequence). This CDR3 comprises 13 residues. V gave up 3 bases and J gave up 5 bases, with 9 bases separating them. The CDR3 protein is CASSFSGGDTQYF. CDR3 bases: TGTGCCAGCAGTTTTAGTGGGGGAGATACGCAGTATTTT.

This rearrangement joins TRBV6-1 to TRBJ1-5, with a possible D match to TRBD1 (5 bases). The germline V gene has CDR1 MNHNS and CDR2 SASEGT. The germline V and J ends were trimmed by 3 bases and 9 bases, with 21 bases remaining between them. The CDR3 loop spans 16 amino acids. The CDR3 sequence is CASSDGDGYSFRPQHF. CDR3 nucleotide sequence: TGTGCCAGCAGTGACGGGGACGGCTATTCCTTTAGGCCCCAGCATTTT.

The chain uses TRBV6-1 and TRBJ1-2; possibly TRBD1 for D (5 bases). The CDR3 is 14 residues long. Germline V CDR1 and CDR2: MNHNS, SASEGT. V lost 7 bases and J lost 5, with 17 bases in between. The CDR3, as DNA: TGTGCCAGCAATGGTTGGGGCTTGGCTTATGGCTACACCTTC. Amino acids: CASNGWGLAYGYTF.

The genes are TRBV5-4 and TRBJ2-1, with 12 bases lining up with TRBD2. In germline, CDR1 is SGHNT, CDR2 YYREEE (reference sequence). There are 15 residues in the CDR3. After removal of 4 bases from V and 5 bases from J, the junction contained 4 bases not matched to a gene. The CDR3, as DNA: TGTGCCAGCAGCCACTCTAGCGGGAGGGACAATGAGCAGTTCTTC. This encodes CASSHSSGRDNEQFF.

The rearrangement joins TRBV11-2 to TRBJ2-3; the D is unclear. The ends were cut back, 6 bases at V and 3 bases at J, with 10 bases in the middle. The length of the CDR3 is 13 residues. Germline V CDR1 and CDR2: SGHAT, FQNNGV. The CDR3 here is CASSTGSTDTQYF. CDR3 bases: TGTGCCAGCAGTACCGGGTCTACAGATACGCAGTATTTT.

This clone was recorded only once. This chain connects TRBV5-6 to TRBJ2-5, with a possible D match to TRBD2 (6 bases). Looked up from germline, CDR1 is SGHDT and CDR2 is YYEEEE. The CDR3 totals 14 residues. Trimming took off 3 bases at V and 3 bases at J, with 12 bases between the two ends. CDR3 sequence: CASSSRDSEETQYF. CDR3 coding DNA: TGTGCCAGCAGCTCCCGGGACTCCGAAGAGACCCAGTACTTC.

The CDR3 region is CAWSLAGARGELFF. In DNA form, the CDR3 reads TGTGCCTGGAGCCTAGCGGGGGCTAGGGGGGAGCTGTTTTTT. The V call is TRBV30, the J call TRBJ2-2; TRBD2 agrees at 10 bases. The CDR3 spans 14 residues. Germline CDR1 GTSNPN, CDR2 SVGIG (reference sequence). V lost 3 bases, J lost 8 bases, and 6 bases stayed unmatched.

V usage is TRBV7-9 and J usage is TRBJ2-3, with 9 bases lining up with TRBD1. The V gene end was trimmed by 5 bases and the J gene end by 1 base; junction bases not matched to a gene: 4. Per germline, CDR1 SEHNR and CDR2 FQNEAQ (reference sequence). The CDR3 totals 15 residues. DNA of the CDR3: TGTGCCAGCAGCGTGGGACAGGGCGGCACAGATACGCAGTATTTT. Translated, it gives CASSVGQGGTDTQYF.

The chain has TRBV5-1 and TRBJ2-7; a possible D gene is TRBD1 (6 bases). The CDR3 totals 16 residues. The germline gives CDR1 SGHRS, CDR2 YFSETQ. The V and J ends lost 4 bases and 2 bases respectively, with 19 bases between them. The CDR3, as DNA: TGCGCCAGCAGCGATCTCACCCGGGACACCCCCTACGAGCAGTACTTC. Amino acids: CASSDLTRDTPYEQYF.

The rearrangement links TRBV6-6 to TRBJ1-2; possibly TRBD1 for D (6 bases). Germline lookup yields CDR1 MNHNY and CDR2 SVGAGI (reference sequence). Trimming removed 0 bases from V and 4 bases from J, with 9 bases in between. The CDR3 sequence is 14 residues long. DNA for the CDR3: TGTGCCAGCAGTTACTCGGCAGGGGTCTATGGCTACACCTTC. This codes for CASSYSAGVYGYTF.

The chain has TRBV28 and TRBJ1-6, with D perhaps TRBD1 (5 bases). The V and J ends lost 5 bases and 2 bases respectively, with 16 bases between them. The CDR3 totals 17 residues. Germline-derived CDR1 and CDR2 are MDHEN and SYDVKM. As DNA, the CDR3 is TGTGCCAGCAGTCCCTCAAGGGGCAGCACCTATAATTCACCCCTCCACTTT. This encodes CASSPSRGSTYNSPLHF.

The chain carries TRBV6-5 and TRBJ2-7; D is possibly TRBD2 (5 bases). The germline V gene has CDR1 MNHEY and CDR2 SVGAGI. The CDR3 runs 15 residues. Trimming left V 0 bases short and J 3 bases short, with 12 bases between. The CDR3 coding sequence is TGTGCCAGCAGTTACTCGACGGGGAGTGTCTACGAGCAGTACTTC. It encodes CASSYSTGSVYEQYF.

The chain recombines TRBV5-1 with TRBJ2-5; TRBD1 is a possible D gene (6 bases). The CDR3 totals 15 residues. V shed 0 bases and J shed 2 bases, with 11 bases lying between them. From germline, CDR1 is SGHRS and CDR2 YFSETQ. The CDR3 sequence: CASSLGGLSQETQYF. The CDR3 nucleotides are TGCGCCAGCAGCTTGGGGGGGCTCTCACAAGAGACCCAGTACTTC.